The clone carrying this T cell receptor beta chain has a count of ten or more. Its specificity is not known. Constant-segment primers and 5'RACE yielded cDNA libraries for TCR alpha and TCR beta, each carrying sample barcodes and UMIs. MiXCR, run by TCRdb on the 5' RACE reads, gives a single entry per CDR3 protein. The sample holds under 300,000 distinct CDR3 sequences, around a tenth seen once. This sample is drawn from a study of T-cell memory formation after mild COVID-19. Points from the study as a whole: Clones which contracted sat mainly in CM and EM if CD4+, and in EMRA if CD8+.

The CDR3 runs 14 residues. Trimming removed 7 bases at V and 6 bases at J, with 18 bases between. Germline assignment: CDR1 SGHRS and CDR2 YFSETQ. Sequencing was carried out using PBMCs or a T cell subset sorted from them (not recorded which). V and J are TRBV5-1 and TRBJ2-3; maybe TRBD1 (6 bases). The TCR comes from a young man who had mild COVID-19 (a few samples of this study predate the infection). Cell type and time point are not known. The CDR3 here is CASGPGAAMDTQYF. The CDR3, as DNA: TGCGCCAGCGGTCCAGGGGCGGCGATGGATACGCAGTATTTT.